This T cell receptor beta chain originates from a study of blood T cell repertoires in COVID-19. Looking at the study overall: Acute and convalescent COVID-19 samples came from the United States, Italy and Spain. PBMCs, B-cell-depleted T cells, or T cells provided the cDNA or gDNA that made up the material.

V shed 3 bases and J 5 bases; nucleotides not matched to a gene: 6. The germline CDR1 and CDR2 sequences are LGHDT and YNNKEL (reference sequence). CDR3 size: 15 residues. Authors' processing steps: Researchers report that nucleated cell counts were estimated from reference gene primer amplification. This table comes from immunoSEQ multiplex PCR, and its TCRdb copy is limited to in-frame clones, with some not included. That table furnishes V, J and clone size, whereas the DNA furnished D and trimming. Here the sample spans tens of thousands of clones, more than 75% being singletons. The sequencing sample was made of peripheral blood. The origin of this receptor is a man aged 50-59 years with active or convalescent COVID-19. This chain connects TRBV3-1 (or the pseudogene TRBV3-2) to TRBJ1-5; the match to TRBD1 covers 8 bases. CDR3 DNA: TGTGCCAGCAGCCAGAACGGACAGGGCTATCAGCCCCAGCATTTT. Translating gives CASSQNGQGYQPQHF.